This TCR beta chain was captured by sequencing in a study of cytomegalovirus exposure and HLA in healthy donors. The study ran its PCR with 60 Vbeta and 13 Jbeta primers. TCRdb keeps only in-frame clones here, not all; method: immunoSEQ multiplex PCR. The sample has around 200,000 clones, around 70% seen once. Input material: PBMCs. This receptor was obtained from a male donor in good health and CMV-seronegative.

This CDR3 reads CASLGAANTGELFF. In nucleotides, the CDR3 is TGTGCCAGCCTAGGGGCCGCGAACACCGGGGAGCTGTTTTTT. V and J are TRBV7-9 and TRBJ2-2; D possibly corresponds to TRBD1 (5 bases). With 8 bases removed from V and 0 bases from J, the gap between germline ends came to 10 bases. The germline V gene encodes CDR1 SEHNR and CDR2 FQNEAQ (reference sequence). The CDR3 runs 14 residues.